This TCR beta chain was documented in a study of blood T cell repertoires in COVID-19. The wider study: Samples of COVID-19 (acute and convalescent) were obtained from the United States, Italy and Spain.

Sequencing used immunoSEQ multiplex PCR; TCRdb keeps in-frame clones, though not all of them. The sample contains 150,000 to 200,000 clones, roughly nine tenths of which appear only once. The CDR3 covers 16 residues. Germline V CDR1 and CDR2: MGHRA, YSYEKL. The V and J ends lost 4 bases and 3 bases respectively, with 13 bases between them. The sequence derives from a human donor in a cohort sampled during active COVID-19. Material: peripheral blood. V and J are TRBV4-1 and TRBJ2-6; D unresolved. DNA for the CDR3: TGCGCCAGCAGCCCCAGTGGAGTGATTGGGGCCAACGTCCTGACTTTC. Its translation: CASSPSGVIGANVLTF.